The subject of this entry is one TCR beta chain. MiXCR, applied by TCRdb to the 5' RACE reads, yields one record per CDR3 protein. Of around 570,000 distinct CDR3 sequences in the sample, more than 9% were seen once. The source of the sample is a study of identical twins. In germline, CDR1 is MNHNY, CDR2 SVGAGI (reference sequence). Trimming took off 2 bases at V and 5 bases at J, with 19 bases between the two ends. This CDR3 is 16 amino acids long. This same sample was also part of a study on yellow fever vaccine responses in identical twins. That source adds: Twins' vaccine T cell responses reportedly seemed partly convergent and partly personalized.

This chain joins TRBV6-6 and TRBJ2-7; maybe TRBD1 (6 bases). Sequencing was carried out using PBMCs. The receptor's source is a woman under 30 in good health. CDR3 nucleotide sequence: TGTGCCAGCAGTTACCCGGGACATTCTTCCGGAGACGAGCAGTACTTC. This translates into CASSYPGHSSGDEQYF.